One and the same sample provided the 5 T cell receptor beta chains below, sequenced in a study of PD-1 blockade in classical Hodgkin lymphoma. No patient escaped relapse after autologous stem cell transplantation, and brentuximab vedotin exposure varied. TCRdb's table, derived via immunoSEQ multiplex PCR, lists solely in-frame clones and lacks some. The sample lists 38,000 or so clones, approximately 87% seen once, with approximately 10% in the top ten. The sequences come from peripheral blood mononuclear cells (PBMCs), collected at baseline. All receptors come from a human donor with classical Hodgkin lymphoma.

This chain links TRBV4-1 with TRBJ2-7, with D maybe TRBD1 (6 bases). V was shortened by 0 bases and J by 3 bases, with 12 bases between the two germline ends. Germline lookup yields CDR1 MGHRA and CDR2 YSYEKL. This CDR3 comprises 15 residues. CDR3: CASSQEWGPIYEQYF. The CDR3 coding sequence is TGCGCCAGCAGCCAAGAGTGGGGGCCGATCTACGAGCAGTACTTC.

The chain links TRBV7-2 to TRBJ1-4; TRBD1 aligns across 8 bases. This CDR3 spans 16 amino acids. J lost 8 bases, V lost 2 bases, and 10 bases had no gene match. Germline values: CDR1 SGHTA, CDR2 FQGNSA. The CDR3 spells CASSLSGTGSREKLFF. In DNA, the CDR3 is TGTGCCAGCAGCTTATCTGGGACAGGCAGCAGGGAAAAACTGTTTTTT. Looking up the rest from reference TRBV7-2 and TRBJ1-4 gives the full variable domain: GAGVSQSPSNKVTEKGKDVELRCDPISGHTALYWYRQSLGQGLEFLIYFQGNSAPDKSGLPSDRFSAERTGGSVSTLTIQRTQQEDSAVYLCASSLSGTGSREKLFFGSGTQLSVL.

V is TRBV10-3 and J is TRBJ1-5, with D maybe TRBD1 (5 bases). The ends were cut back, 1 base at V and 5 bases at J, with 9 bases in the middle. Germline values: CDR1 ENHRY, CDR2 SYGVKD. CDR3 length equals 14 residues. In DNA form, the CDR3 reads TGTGCCATCAGTGAGTATATAGGGGATCAGCCCCAGCATTTT. Protein sequence: CAISEYIGDQPQHF.

This clone was detected only a few times. V gene TRBV7-9 combines with J gene TRBJ1-5; tentative D call: TRBD1 (6 bases). The CDR3 contains 16 residues. CDR1 and CDR2 from the germline V gene are SEHNR and FQNEAQ (reference sequence). Deletions cut 5 bases from V and 3 bases from J, with 17 bases between. As DNA, the CDR3 is TGTGCCAGCAGCCTGGGGCGGGGGCTTGTCAATCAGCCCCAGCATTTT. Amino acid sequence: CASSLGRGLVNQPQHF.

V usage is TRBV10-3 and J usage is TRBJ2-7; TRBD2 matches at 11 bases. There are 14 residues in the CDR3. CDR1 and CDR2 (germline): ENHRY, SYGVKD. V was pared by 5 bases and J by 4 bases, with 4 bases of the junction left unmatched. The CDR3 DNA is TGTGCCATCAGTACCGGGACTAGCGGATACGAGCAGTACTTC. Amino acid sequence: CAISTGTSGYEQYF.